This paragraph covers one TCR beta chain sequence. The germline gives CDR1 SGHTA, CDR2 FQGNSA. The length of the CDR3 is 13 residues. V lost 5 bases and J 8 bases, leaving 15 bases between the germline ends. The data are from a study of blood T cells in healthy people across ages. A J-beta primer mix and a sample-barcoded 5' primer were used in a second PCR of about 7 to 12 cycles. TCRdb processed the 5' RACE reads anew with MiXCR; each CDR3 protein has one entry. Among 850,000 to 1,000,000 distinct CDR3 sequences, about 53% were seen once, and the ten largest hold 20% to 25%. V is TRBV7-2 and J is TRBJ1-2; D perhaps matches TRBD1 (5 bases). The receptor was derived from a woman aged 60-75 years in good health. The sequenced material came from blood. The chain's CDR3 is CASSPGGLQGYTF. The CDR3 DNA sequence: TGTGCCAGCAGCCCGGGGGGGTTACAGGGCTACACCTTC.